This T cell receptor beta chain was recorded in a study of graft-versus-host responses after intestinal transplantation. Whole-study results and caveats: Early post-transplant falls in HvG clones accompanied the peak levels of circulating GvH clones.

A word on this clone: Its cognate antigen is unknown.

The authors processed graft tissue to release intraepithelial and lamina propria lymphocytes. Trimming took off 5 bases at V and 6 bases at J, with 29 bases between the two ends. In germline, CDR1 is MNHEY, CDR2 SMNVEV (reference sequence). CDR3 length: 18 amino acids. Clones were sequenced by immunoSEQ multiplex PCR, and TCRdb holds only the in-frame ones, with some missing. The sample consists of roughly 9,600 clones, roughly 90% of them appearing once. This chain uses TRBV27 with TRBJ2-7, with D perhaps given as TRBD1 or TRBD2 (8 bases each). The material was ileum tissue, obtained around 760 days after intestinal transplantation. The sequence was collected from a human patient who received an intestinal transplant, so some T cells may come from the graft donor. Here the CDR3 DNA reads TGTGCCAGCAGTCGGGAGGGACCAAACAGGGGGAAGGGTGGCGAGCAGTACTTC. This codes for CASSREGPNRGKGGEQYF.